The 32 T cell receptor beta chains given below trace back to one sample, sequenced in a study of blood T cell repertoires in COVID-19. Data came from immunoSEQ multiplex PCR; TCRdb stores just in-frame clones and leaves some out. The sample comprises 190,000 or so clones, around 90% of which are singletons, and 2.5% to 3% rests with the top ten. The sequencing input was peripheral blood. The receptors were sampled from a man between 40 and 49 years old with active or convalescent COVID-19.

The count of this clone is one. The gene calls are TRBV30 and TRBJ1-1; D gene uncertain. The CDR3 is made up of 11 amino acids. The ends were cut back, 7 bases at V and 6 bases at J, with 12 bases in the middle. The germline CDR1 and CDR2 sequences are GTSNPN and SVGIG (reference sequence). CDR3 nucleotides: TGTGCCTTCCAGGATATGGCTGAAGCTTTCTTT. This codes for CAFQDMAEAFF. The full variable domain, completed using reference TRBV30 and TRBJ1-1, is SQTIHQWPATLVQPVGSPLSLECTVEGTSNPNLYWYRQAAGRGLQLLFYSVGIGQISSEVPQNLSASRPQDRQFILSSKKLLLSDSGFYLCAFQDMAEAFFGQGTRLTVV.

This clone occurred once. The chain has TRBV6-6 and TRBJ1-1; weak D call: TRBD1 (5 bases). The CDR3 covers 12 residues. Per the germline V gene, CDR1 is MNHNY and CDR2 is SVGAGI (reference sequence). Trimming removed 9 bases from V and 0 bases from J, with 8 bases in between. This CDR3 reads CASTGLNTEAFF. The CDR3 region has the DNA TGTGCCAGTACAGGTTTGAACACTGAAGCTTTCTTT.

The chain has TRBV29-1 and TRBJ2-3; 8 positions match TRBD2. V gave up 6 bases and J gave up 0 bases; unmatched junction bases: 17. The CDR3 covers 18 residues. CDR1 is SQVTM, CDR2 ANQGSEA, per germline. The CDR3 region has the DNA TGCAGCGTGGGACTAGGGGGACCGTCTATTTCTAGCACAGATACGCAGTATTTT. It specifies CSVGLGGPSISSTDTQYF.

CDR3 region: CASSLQGESSPLHF. DNA for the CDR3: TGCGCCAGCAGCCTACAGGGGGAAAGTTCACCCCTCCACTTT. The gene calls are TRBV5-1 and TRBJ1-6, with 8 bases identical to TRBD1. Germline V gives CDR1 SGHRS, CDR2 YFSETQ. The length of the CDR3 is 14 residues. After removal of 4 bases from V and 9 bases from J, the junction contained 6 bases not matched to a gene.

The chain combines TRBV3-1 (or the pseudogene TRBV3-2) with TRBJ2-3; tentatively, D is TRBD1 (6 bases). V was pared by 3 bases and J by 2 bases, with 18 bases between. Germline values: CDR1 LGHDT, CDR2 YNNKEL (reference sequence). The CDR3 has 17 residues. CDR3 loop: CASSQSAGAKLTDTQYF. The CDR3 coding sequence is TGTGCCAGCAGCCAGTCGGCAGGGGCTAAGCTCACAGATACGCAGTATTTT.

This rearrangement joins TRBV18 to TRBJ2-1; weak D call: TRBD2 (6 bases). Trimming stripped 3 bases from V and 8 bases from J, with 14 bases between. Germline V gene data show CDR1 as KGHSH and CDR2 as LQKENI. This CDR3 has 14 residues. CDR3 nucleotides: TGTGCCAGCTCACCCAGGGACTCCATGGATGAGCAGTTCTTC. It codes for CASSPRDSMDEQFF.

This chain joins TRBV30 and TRBJ1-1; D call uncertain. Germline CDR1 reads GTSNPN; CDR2 reads SVGIG (reference sequence). The CDR3 is made up of 14 amino acids. V was clipped by 5 bases and J by 6 bases, with 19 bases between them. CDR3 sequence: CAWSGIHSEAEAFF. CDR3 nucleotide sequence: TGTGCCTGGTCGGGGATACACAGCGAGGCTGAAGCTTTCTTT.

This clone appeared once. This rearrangement joins TRBV19 to TRBJ1-1, with TRBD1 matching over 7 bases. CDR1 LNHDA and CDR2 SQIVND come from the germline V gene (reference sequence). This CDR3 has 15 amino acids. V shed 6 bases, J shed 0 bases, and the junction held 7 bases outside the gene matches. The CDR3 sequence: CASSRDRALNTEAFF. The CDR3 DNA sequence: TGTGCCAGTAGCAGGGACAGAGCCTTGAACACTGAAGCTTTCTTT.

The chain recombines TRBV7-2 with TRBJ1-3; TRBD1 is a possible D gene (6 bases). This CDR3 region has 14 residues. Germline loops: CDR1 SGHTA, CDR2 FQGNSA. Trimming took 8 bases from V and 7 from J, leaving 18 bases between them. The CDR3 DNA sequence: TGTGCCAGCTTAACGAGAGGGGGAGGGAACACCATATATTTT. Translating gives CASLTRGGGNTIYF.

The J gene is TRBJ2-3, the V gene TRBV27; no clear D. Trimming took off 5 bases at V and 2 bases at J, with 11 bases between the two ends. Germline V CDR1 and CDR2: MNHEY, SMNVEV (reference sequence). The CDR3 runs 14 residues. The CDR3 reads CASSVTRITDTQYF. CDR3 DNA sequence: TGTGCCAGCAGTGTGACTCGGATCACAGATACGCAGTATTTT.

The J gene is TRBJ1-1, the V gene TRBV5-8; maybe TRBD1 (5 bases). This CDR3 spans 14 amino acids. Trimming pared 4 bases from V and 2 bases from J, leaving 12 bases between. Per the germline V gene, CDR1 is SGHTS and CDR2 is YDEGEE. The CDR3 reads CASSRGTANTEAFF. The CDR3 bases are TGTGCCAGCAGCCGGGGGACGGCAAACACTGAAGCTTTCTTT.

V and J are TRBV30 and TRBJ1-3; D call uncertain. This CDR3 has 14 residues. Deletions cut 1 base from V and 0 bases from J, with 7 bases between. Germline V gene sequence: CDR1 GTSNPN, CDR2 SVGIG (reference sequence). This CDR3 reads CAWSAGSSGNTIYF. The DNA for the CDR3 is TGTGCCTGGAGTGCGGGGTCCTCTGGAAACACCATATATTTT.

V gene TRBV2 combines with J gene TRBJ1-3; D gene unclear. Per the germline V gene, CDR1 is SNHLY and CDR2 is FYNNEI. V was trimmed by 7 bases and J by 8 bases, leaving 18 bases between them. There are 14 residues in the CDR3. CDR3 sequence: CASTPGGAADTIYF. In DNA form, the CDR3 reads TGTGCCAGCACCCCGGGAGGAGCTGCGGACACCATATATTTT.

This clone was found a few times. V gene TRBV5-4 combines with J gene TRBJ2-7; TRBD1 matches at 8 bases. Germline loops: CDR1 SGHNT, CDR2 YYREEE (reference sequence). This CDR3 comprises 14 residues. V lost 4 bases to trimming and J lost 2 bases; unmatched junction nucleotides: 5. The CDR3 region has the DNA TGTGCCAGCAGCCTTCGGGACAGGACCTACGAGCAGTACTTC. The encoded protein is CASSLRDRTYEQYF.

The chain recombines TRBV29-1 with TRBJ2-2, with a tentative D call TRBD2 (5 bases). The germline CDR1 and CDR2 sequences are SQVTM and ANQGSEA. The V and J ends lost 2 bases and 2 bases respectively, with 12 bases between them. The CDR3 runs to 15 residues. The CDR3 reads CSVEFRGLNTGELFF. The CDR3 DNA reads TGCAGCGTTGAATTCCGGGGTCTTAACACCGGGGAGCTGTTTTTT.

The chain carries TRBV5-4 and TRBJ2-5; TRBD2 is a possible D gene (5 bases). CDR3 length equals 15 residues. V gave up 4 bases and J gave up 1 base, with 14 bases separating them. Germline V gene lookup returns CDR1 SGHNT and CDR2 YYREEE (reference sequence). CDR3 residues: CASSPGGGSQETQYF. CDR3 sequence (DNA): TGTGCCAGCAGCCCAGGAGGCGGCAGCCAAGAGACCCAGTACTTC.

The chain combines TRBV7-9 with TRBJ1-2, with TRBD1 matching 7 bases. The V and J ends lost 1 base and 1 base, in that order; junction bases with no gene match: 3. The CDR3 loop spans 15 amino acids. Germline V lookup: CDR1 SEHNR, CDR2 FQNEAQ (reference sequence). CDR3 coding DNA: TGTGCCAGCAGCTTAGGACAGGGAATTAACTATGGCTACACCTTC. Its protein product is CASSLGQGINYGYTF.

The rearrangement links TRBV4-2 to TRBJ1-6; weak D call: TRBD1 (6 bases). Germline CDR1 and CDR2: LGHNA and YNFKEQ. Trimming left V 1 base short and J 6 bases short, with 10 bases between. The CDR3 runs 15 residues. CDR3 coding DNA: TGTGCCAGCAGCCAAGGTGGACAGTTTAATTCACCCCTCCACTTT. This gives the protein CASSQGGQFNSPLHF.

The V gene is TRBV5-5, the J gene TRBJ1-5; D remains unclear. There are 14 residues in the CDR3. The V end lost 5 bases, the J end lost 3 bases, and 12 bases lay between the germline ends. The germline V gene encodes CDR1 SGHKS and CDR2 YYEKEE (reference sequence). CDR3 in DNA: TGTGCCAGCAGTCCGTACCTATACAATCAGCCCCAGCATTTT. This encodes CASSPYLYNQPQHF. Combining the CDR3 with reference TRBV5-5 and TRBJ1-5 gives the whole variable domain DAGVTQSPTHLIKTRGQQVTLRCSPISGHKSVSWYQQVLGQGPQFIFQYYEKEERGRGNFPDRFSARQFPNYSSELNVNALLLGDSALYLCASSPYLYNQPQHFGDGTRLSIL.

The J gene is TRBJ1-6, the V gene TRBV4-3; TRBD1 is a possible D gene (5 bases). The CDR3 is made up of 17 amino acids. V was trimmed by 0 bases and J by 4 bases, leaving 13 bases between them. CDR1 and CDR2 from the germline V gene are LGHNA and YSLEER. The CDR3 is CASSQDPGLPYNSPLHF. CDR3 bases: TGCGCCAGCAGCCAAGATCCGGGACTTCCTTATAATTCACCCCTCCACTTT.

This clone was recorded only once. V gene TRBV7-9 combines with J gene TRBJ2-1, with TRBD2 as a possible D gene (5 bases). The CDR3 spans 13 residues. V dropped 5 bases and J dropped 8 bases, with 13 bases sitting between them. CDR1 is SEHNR, CDR2 FQNEAQ, per germline (reference sequence). CDR3 DNA sequence: TGTGCCAGCAGCCCCGGTAACGGGGATGAGCAGTTCTTC. As protein: CASSPGNGDEQFF.

CDR3 DNA sequence: TGTGCCAGCAGTTTAAGTGGCAGAACCTACGAGCAGTACTTC. Amino acids: CASSLSGRTYEQYF. The genes are TRBV28 and TRBJ2-7; D not resolved. The germline V and J ends were trimmed by 2 bases and 2 bases, with 10 bases remaining between them. Germline-derived CDR1 and CDR2 are MDHEN and SYDVKM. This CDR3 region has 14 residues.

This clone was seen once. This chain connects TRBV10-1 to TRBJ1-3; possibly TRBD1 for D (6 bases). V was cut by 10 bases and J by 3 bases, with 10 bases left in between. The CDR3 length is 12 residues. Germline values: CDR1 WNHNN, CDR2 SYGVQD (reference sequence). DNA for the CDR3: TGCGCCACCCGGACAGTTGGAAACACCATATATTTT. Its translation: CATRTVGNTIYF.

The chain carries TRBV21-1 and TRBJ2-7; the DNA was not used to check the table's D call, TRBD1. TRBV21-1 is classified as a pseudogene. The CDR3 is 15 amino acids. CDR3 in amino acids: CASSKGAGKEGEQYF. The CDR3 coding sequence is TGTGCCAGCAGCAAAGGGGCAGGGAAAGAAGGCGAGCAGTACTTC.

The gene calls are TRBV30 and TRBJ1-1, with D hard to call. The CDR3 covers 13 residues. Trimming removed 3 bases from V and 4 bases from J, with 12 bases in between. CDR1 and CDR2 from the germline V gene are GTSNPN and SVGIG (reference sequence). Here the CDR3 reads CAWRREVTTEAFF. The DNA for the CDR3 is TGTGCCTGGAGAAGGGAGGTTACCACTGAAGCTTTCTTT. The full variable domain, in which reference TRBV30 and TRBJ1-1 provide the parts outside the CDR3, is SQTIHQWPATLVQPVGSPLSLECTVEGTSNPNLYWYRQAAGRGLQLLFYSVGIGQISSEVPQNLSASRPQDRQFILSSKKLLLSDSGFYLCAWRREVTTEAFFGQGTRLTVV.

The chain is built from TRBV28 and TRBJ2-7, with 7 positions matching TRBD1. CDR3 length equals 14 residues. CDR1 and CDR2 from the germline V gene are MDHEN and SYDVKM. Trimming took 4 bases from V and 0 from J; bases not matched to a gene: 3. CDR3 coding DNA: TGTGCCAGCAGTTACCGGGACAGCTCCTACGAGCAGTACTTC. It codes for CASSYRDSSYEQYF.

This rearrangement joins TRBV2 to TRBJ1-1; D is undetermined. Germline V gene sequence: CDR1 SNHLY, CDR2 FYNNEI. Deletions cut 7 bases from V and 3 bases from J, with 12 bases between. This CDR3 spans 13 amino acids. Written as DNA, the CDR3 is TGTGCCAGCATGGAGGACCCCGACACTGAAGCTTTCTTT. Its translation: CASMEDPDTEAFF.

The chain recombines TRBV6-1 with TRBJ1-5; no firm D call. The CDR3 consists of 14 residues. In germline, CDR1 is MNHNS, CDR2 SASEGT. Trimming left V 2 bases short and J 8 bases short, with 13 bases between. CDR3 protein: CASSEITVNKPQHF. The CDR3 DNA is TGTGCCAGCAGTGAAATAACCGTTAACAAGCCCCAGCATTTT.

V and J are TRBV27 and TRBJ1-6, with D tentatively TRBD1 (5 bases). The CDR3 spans 14 residues. The V and J ends lost 5 bases and 4 bases respectively, with 9 bases between them. The germline gives CDR1 MNHEY, CDR2 SMNVEV (reference sequence). The CDR3 loop reads CASSIQGYNSPLHF. As DNA, the CDR3 is TGTGCCAGCAGTATTCAGGGATATAATTCACCCCTCCACTTT.

The V call is TRBV2, the J call TRBJ2-5; 7 positions match TRBD1. The CDR3 has 16 amino acids. V lost 5 bases, J lost 4 bases, and 13 bases stayed unmatched. Germline CDR1 reads SNHLY; CDR2 reads FYNNEI. The CDR3 region has the DNA TGTGCCAGCAGTCCCGCAACAGGGGACCCTTCAGAGACCCAGTACTTC. It is translated as CASSPATGDPSETQYF. The whole variable domain, filled in from reference TRBV2 and TRBJ2-5, reads EPEVTQTPSHQVTQMGQEVILRCVPISNHLYFYWYRQILGQKVEFLVSFYNNEISEKSEIFDDQFSVERPDGSNFTLKIRSTKLEDSAMYFCASSPATGDPSETQYFGPGTRLLVL.

The gene calls are TRBV27 and TRBJ2-7; 8 positions match TRBD2. The CDR3 length is 14 residues. CDR1 and CDR2 from the germline V gene are MNHEY and SMNVEV (reference sequence). V lost 6 bases to trimming and J lost 2 bases; unmatched junction nucleotides: 6. The DNA for the CDR3 is TGTGCCAGCAGCCTTAGCGGGGCCACCTACGAGCAGTACTTC. Translated: CASSLSGATYEQYF.

This clone has just a few counts. The rearrangement joins TRBV18 to TRBJ2-2, with 8 bases that match TRBD2. V was clipped by 4 bases and J by 3 bases; unmatched bases: 4. CDR1 and CDR2 from the germline V gene are KGHSH and LQKENI. CDR3 length: 15 residues. DNA of the CDR3: TGTGCCAGCTCACAGATTAGCGGGGACACCGGGGAGCTGTTTTTT. Encoded protein: CASSQISGDTGELFF.